The 8 T cell receptor beta chains below all came from one sample that was sequenced in a study of blood T cells in healthy people across ages. The authors ran a second PCR of 7 to 11 cycles using a sample-barcoded 5' primer and a J-beta primer mix. Each CDR3 protein is one row after TCRdb ran MiXCR on the 5' RACE reads. Altogether 1.5 million to 2 million distinct CDR3 sequences are present, roughly two fifths being singletons, with the ten largest covering roughly 24%. The specimen was blood. The origin of the receptors is a human donor in good health.

This clonotype was recorded a few times. This rearrangement joins TRBV28 to TRBJ1-5, with unresolved D. The CDR3 covers 15 residues. From germline, CDR1 is MDHEN and CDR2 SYDVKM. The V and J ends lost 6 bases and 3 bases respectively, with 15 bases between them. The CDR3 here is CASSPGLYHNQPQHF. DNA for the CDR3: TGTGCCAGCAGCCCCGGCCTCTACCACAATCAGCCCCAGCATTTT.

This clonotype was detected once. The chain uses TRBV15 and TRBJ2-3, with D perhaps matching TRBD2 (5 bases). This CDR3 region has 13 residues. Trimming left V 3 bases short and J 8 bases short, with 12 bases between. Per germline, CDR1 LNHNV and CDR2 YYDKDF (reference sequence). CDR3 DNA: TGTGCCACCAGCAGGGGCCCCGGAGGTACGCAGTATTTT. This codes for CATSRGPGGTQYF.

The V call is TRBV15, the J call TRBJ2-1; D is possibly TRBD1 (6 bases). Per the germline V gene, CDR1 is LNHNV and CDR2 is YYDKDF (reference sequence). The V end was cut by 0 bases, the J end by 10 bases, with 16 bases between. This CDR3 region has 15 residues. The DNA of the CDR3 is TGTGCCACCAGCAGAGATTCCAGCAGGGGACGGGAGCAGTTCTTC. It is translated as CATSRDSSRGREQFF.

V and J are TRBV12-3 or TRBV12-4 and TRBJ1-2; 9 bases map to TRBD1. The CDR3 is 14 amino acids. Germline trimming cut 6 bases from V and 7 bases from J; bases unmatched to any gene: 9. The CDR3: CASSLQGAYGGYTF. The CDR3 region has the DNA TGTGCCAGCAGCCTACAGGGGGCTTACGGTGGCTACACCTTC.

This clonotype was seen only a few times. The chain joins TRBV6-2 or TRBV6-3 to TRBJ2-1; no definite D call. CDR1 is MNHEY and CDR2 is SVGEGT in the germline V gene. CDR3 length: 14 residues. V was shortened by 5 bases and J by 8 bases, with 16 bases between the two germline ends. CDR3 DNA: TGTGCCAGCAGTGCGATTGTCGGGTTCGATGAGCAGTTCTTC. It translates to CASSAIVGFDEQFF.

This clonotype was found once. CDR3 protein: CASSFPMTSGGTEQETQYF. Written as DNA, the CDR3 is TGTGCCAGCAGCTTCCCCATGACTAGCGGGGGGACCGAGCAAGAGACCCAGTACTTC. This chain connects TRBV11-2 to TRBJ2-5, with 13 nucleotides matching TRBD2. V was pared by 3 bases and J by 2 bases, with 12 bases of the junction left unmatched. CDR1 is SGHAT, CDR2 FQNNGV, per germline. This CDR3 contains 19 residues.

The table lists this clonotype with a few counts. The chain uses TRBV4-2 and TRBJ2-1; 12 nucleotides match TRBD1. With 2 bases clipped from V and 8 bases from J, the junction kept 7 bases outside the gene matches. CDR3 size: 16 residues. Per germline, CDR1 LGHNA and CDR2 YNFKEQ. The CDR3, as DNA: TGTGCCAGCAGCCAACTCCGGGACAGGGGGCTTGATGAGCAGTTCTTC. Protein product: CASSQLRDRGLDEQFF.

The chain employs TRBV6-2 or TRBV6-3 and TRBJ2-7; D possibly matches TRBD1 or TRBD2 (5 bases each). From germline, CDR1 is MNHEY and CDR2 SVGEGT. This CDR3 is built from 15 residues. V shed 5 bases and J shed 0 bases, with 14 bases lying between them. The DNA of the CDR3 is TGTGCCAGCAGTACCCGGGACGGACTCTCCTACGAGCAGTACTTC. Translation: CASSTRDGLSYEQYF.